The 27 T cell receptor beta chains below all came from one sample that was sequenced in a study of OX40 agonist ivuxolimab in advanced cancers. The protocol was immunoSEQ multiplex PCR, while the TCRdb copy is restricted to in-frame clones and leaves out a portion. This sample carries some 48,000 clones, around 90% of them seen once, and the ten largest clones take 5.5% to 8.5%. The sample here was CD4+ or CD8+ T cells sorted from blood, taken in a trial of the OX40 agonist ivuxolimab. All receptors derive from an adult with an advanced solid tumor such as melanoma, head and neck, liver or kidney cancer.

CDR3: CASVPILDNEQFF. As DNA, the CDR3 is TGTGCCAGCGTCCCCATCCTAGACAATGAGCAGTTCTTC. The genes are TRBV28 and TRBJ2-1; D unresolved. V was shortened by 8 bases and J by 5 bases, with 13 bases between the two germline ends. The CDR3 is 13 residues long. Germline loops: CDR1 MDHEN, CDR2 SYDVKM.

The chain employs TRBV7-2 and TRBJ2-3; 7 nucleotides line up with TRBD2. The J segment lost 0 bases and the V segment lost 5 bases, leaving 5 bases of the junction unmatched. The germline V gene has CDR1 SGHTA and CDR2 FQGNSA. There are 15 residues in the CDR3. CDR3 bases: TGTGCCAGCAGCATGGGACTAAGGAGCACAGATACGCAGTATTTT. Translation: CASSMGLRSTDTQYF.

The chain joins TRBV9 to TRBJ2-7; perhaps TRBD2 as D (7 bases). The CDR3 sequence is 15 residues long. Germline CDR1 and CDR2: SGDLS and YYNGEE. V lost 0 bases, J lost 2 bases, and 12 bases lay in between. Here the CDR3 DNA reads TGTGCCAGCAGCGTAGCTGCGGGGGCAACCTACGAGCAGTACTTC. Translating it yields CASSVAAGATYEQYF. Variable domain in full (rest from reference TRBV9 and TRBJ2-7): DSGVTQTPKHLITATGQRVTLRCSPRSGDLSVYWYQQSLDQGLQFLIQYYNGEERAKGNILERFSAQQFPDLHSELNLSSLELGDSALYFCASSVAAGATYEQYFGPGTRLTVT.

The V gene is TRBV5-6, the J gene TRBJ1-1, with a possible D match to TRBD1 (6 bases). Germline values: CDR1 SGHDT, CDR2 YYEEEE. The V gene lost 0 bases and the J gene lost 3 bases, with 15 bases spanning the gap. The CDR3 runs 16 residues. CDR3 in amino acids: CASSLVQGNGYTEAFF. CDR3 bases: TGTGCCAGCAGCTTGGTGCAGGGGAACGGGTACACTGAAGCTTTCTTT.

The table lists this clone with a few counts. This chain uses TRBV6-6 with TRBJ1-1; possibly TRBD1 for D (5 bases). V dropped 5 bases and J dropped 1 base, with 8 bases sitting between them. CDR1 and CDR2 (germline): MNHNY, SVGAGI (reference sequence). The CDR3 totals 13 residues. DNA for the CDR3: TGTGCCAGCAGTGATGGACAGAACACTGAAGCTTTCTTT. This translates into CASSDGQNTEAFF.

The V gene is TRBV20-1, the J gene TRBJ2-7; D gene ambiguous. This CDR3 has 11 residues. V was shortened by 0 bases and J by 4 bases, with 4 bases between the two germline ends. Germline CDR1 reads DFQATT; CDR2 reads SNEGSKA (reference sequence). The DNA of the CDR3 is TGCAGTGCTAGAGAGGTTTACGAGCAGTACTTC. Its translation is CSAREVYEQYF.

Note on this clone: The junction does not match germline at one end; this may be a read error. In nucleotides, the CDR3 is TGTGCTAGCAGCCATACGACAGGGGGCGAGCAGTACTTC. Translation: CASSHTTGGEQYF. This chain joins TRBV7-7 and TRBJ2-7; 9 nucleotides match TRBD1. CDR3 length: 13 amino acids. Germline V lookup: CDR1 SSHAT, CDR2 FNYEAQ (reference sequence). The whole variable domain, remainder taken from reference TRBV7-7 and TRBJ2-7, is GAGVSQSPRYKVTKRGQDVTLRCDPISSHATLYWYQQALGQGPEFLTYFNYEAQPDKSGLPSDRFSAERPEGSISTLTIQRTEQRDSAMYRCASSHTTGGEQYFGPGTRLTVT.

This chain uses TRBV5-1 with TRBJ2-1; the D gene is possibly TRBD2 (5 bases). Trimming stripped 0 bases from V and 9 bases from J, with 10 bases between. This CDR3 spans 13 amino acids. The V gene's germline CDR1 is SGHRS and CDR2 YFSETQ. The CDR3 spells CASSLATRAEQFF. CDR3 bases: TGCGCCAGCAGCTTGGCCACGAGGGCTGAGCAGTTCTTC.

CDR3 region: CASSYEGGAFF. CDR3 coding DNA: TGTGCCAGCAGTTACGAGGGGGGAGCTTTCTTT. The chain carries TRBV6-6 and TRBJ1-1; D perhaps matches TRBD1 (6 bases). CDR1 and CDR2 from the germline V gene are MNHNY and SVGAGI (reference sequence). Trimming stripped 2 bases from V and 10 bases from J, with 8 bases between. The CDR3 is 11 amino acids.

The genes are TRBV7-9 and TRBJ2-5; D might be TRBD2 (6 bases). The CDR3 extends over 14 amino acids. Germline V lookup: CDR1 SEHNR, CDR2 FQNEAQ (reference sequence). The germline V and J ends were trimmed by 6 bases and 4 bases, with 15 bases remaining between them. The CDR3 reads CASRAGLGGETQYF. The CDR3 DNA reads as TGTGCCAGCAGGGCGGGACTGGGAGGAGAGACCCAGTACTTC.

This clone was picked up one time. The rearrangement joins TRBV19 to TRBJ1-5; possible D gene TRBD1, 5 bases. The germline V and J ends were trimmed by 7 bases and 3 bases, with 13 bases remaining between them. Per the germline V gene, CDR1 is LNHDA and CDR2 is SQIVND (reference sequence). The CDR3 is 14 residues long. The CDR3 loop reads CASNLGENNQPQHF. The CDR3 DNA reads TGTGCCAGTAATTTAGGGGAGAACAATCAGCCCCAGCATTTT.

This chain links TRBV6-5 with TRBJ2-1; TRBD1 might be the D (6 bases). Trimming cost V 4 bases and J 5 bases, with 12 bases left between them. Germline V gene lookup returns CDR1 MNHEY and CDR2 SVGAGI. This CDR3 comprises 14 residues. The CDR3 here is CASSSWGLNNEQFF. DNA for the CDR3: TGTGCCAGCAGTTCGTGGGGGCTCAACAATGAGCAGTTCTTC.

The chain couples TRBV6-5 to TRBJ1-2; D possibly corresponds to TRBD1 (5 bases). Germline CDR1 and CDR2: MNHEY and SVGAGI. This CDR3 contains 13 residues. V was pared by 7 bases and J by 4 bases, with 13 bases between. The CDR3 DNA reads as TGTGCCAGCACCCAAAGTGGGGCCTATGGCTACACCTTC. Its translation: CASTQSGAYGYTF.

The J gene is TRBJ1-1, the V gene TRBV28; D call uncertain. CDR3 length: 11 amino acids. Trimming cost V 5 bases and J 5 bases, with 6 bases left between them. From germline, CDR1 is MDHEN and CDR2 SYDVKM. CDR3 bases: TGTGCCAGCAGTCCCAAGACTGAAGCTTTCTTT. Protein sequence: CASSPKTEAFF.

The rearrangement uses TRBV5-1 and TRBJ1-1, with D possibly being TRBD1 (5 bases). Germline values: CDR1 SGHRS, CDR2 YFSETQ. The length of the CDR3 is 15 residues. V lost 0 bases to trimming and J lost 5 bases, with 14 bases between them. For the CDR3, the DNA is TGCGCCAGCAGCTTGGATGCAGGGAGGTTTACTGAAGCTTTCTTT. The encoded protein is CASSLDAGRFTEAFF.

The CDR3 protein is CAWSAGDRWETQYF. In DNA, the CDR3 is TGTGCCTGGAGTGCCGGGGACAGGTGGGAGACCCAGTACTTC. The V gene is TRBV30, the J gene TRBJ2-5; 8 bases are a match to TRBD1. This CDR3 spans 14 amino acids. In germline, CDR1 is GTSNPN, CDR2 SVGIG (reference sequence). After removal of 1 base from V and 5 bases from J, the junction contained 6 bases not matched to a gene. The whole variable domain, remainder taken from reference TRBV30 and TRBJ2-5, is SQTIHQWPATLVQPVGSPLSLECTVEGTSNPNLYWYRQAAGRGLQLLFYSVGIGQISSEVPQNLSASRPQDRQFILSSKKLLLSDSGFYLCAWSAGDRWETQYFGPGTRLLVL.

The chain couples TRBV15 to TRBJ2-1, with D possibly TRBD2 on 5 matching bases. The V gene's germline CDR1 is LNHNV and CDR2 YYDKDF (reference sequence). The CDR3 extends over 11 amino acids. V was clipped by 9 bases and J by 7 bases, with 10 bases between them. CDR3 residues: CATSSGNEQFF. The CDR3 coding sequence is TGTGCCACAAGTTCGGGGAATGAGCAGTTCTTC. Full variable domain (rest looked up from reference TRBV15 and TRBJ2-1): DAMVIQNPRYQVTQFGKPVTLSCSQTLNHNVMYWYQQKSSQAPKLLFHYYDKDFNNEADTPDNFQSRRPNTSFCFLDIRSPGLGDTAMYLCATSSGNEQFFGPGTRLTVL.

This clone was observed once. The V and J genes are TRBV15 and TRBJ2-5; D uncertain. The CDR3 length is 16 residues. The germline V gene has CDR1 LNHNV and CDR2 YYDKDF (reference sequence). Trimming cost V 0 bases and J 1 base, with 12 bases left between them. CDR3 sequence reads: CATSRDRYSLQETQYF. CDR3 nucleotides: TGTGCCACCAGCAGAGATAGGTACAGTCTCCAAGAGACCCAGTACTTC. Combining the CDR3 with reference TRBV15 and TRBJ2-5 gives the whole variable domain DAMVIQNPRYQVTQFGKPVTLSCSQTLNHNVMYWYQQKSSQAPKLLFHYYDKDFNNEADTPDNFQSRRPNTSFCFLDIRSPGLGDTAMYLCATSRDRYSLQETQYFGPGTRLLVL.

This rearrangement joins TRBV6-6 to TRBJ2-1; possibly TRBD1 for D (5 bases). V gave up 2 bases and J gave up 15 bases, with 20 bases separating them. Germline CDR1 MNHNY, CDR2 SVGAGI (reference sequence). CDR3 size: 14 residues. This chain's CDR3 is CASSYRDRPVEVFF. The CDR3 DNA follows: TGTGCCAGCAGTTACCGAGACAGACCCGTAGAGGTGTTCTTC.

The chain has TRBV30 and TRBJ1-5, with unresolved D. Trimming removed 1 base at V and 5 bases at J, with 6 bases between. Germline-derived CDR1 and CDR2 are GTSNPN and SVGIG (reference sequence). The CDR3 runs to 12 residues. The CDR3: CAWSGADQPQHF. The CDR3 region has the DNA TGTGCCTGGAGTGGGGCGGATCAGCCCCAGCATTTT.

This chain connects TRBV5-6 to TRBJ2-1; D is unresolved. V lost 2 bases, J lost 1 base, and 4 bases lay in between. Germline assignment: CDR1 SGHDT and CDR2 YYEEEE. The CDR3 contains 13 residues. For the CDR3, the DNA is TGTGCCAGCAGCTTAGGATCCTACAATGAGCAGTTCTTC. Protein product: CASSLGSYNEQFF. Full variable domain (remainder filled in from reference TRBV5-6 and TRBJ2-1): DAGVTQSPTHLIKTRGQQVTLRCSPKSGHDTVSWYQQALGQGPQFIFQYYEEEERQRGNFPDRFSGHQFPNYSSELNVNALLLGDSALYLCASSLGSYNEQFFGPGTRLTVL.

The rearrangement uses TRBV30 and TRBJ2-7, with 13 positions matching TRBD2. V lost 1 base, J lost 3 bases, and 12 bases stayed unmatched. The CDR3 totals 18 residues. CDR1 is GTSNPN and CDR2 is SVGIG in the germline V gene (reference sequence). The CDR3 nucleotides are TGTGCCTGGAGTGGACTAGCGGGGGGCTACCCCTCTAGCTACGAGCAGTACTTC. Translation: CAWSGLAGGYPSSYEQYF.

CDR3 in amino acids: CASSVSSGGWTDTQYF. CDR3 DNA: TGTGCCAGTAGTGTGTCTAGCGGGGGGTGGACAGATACGCAGTATTTT. The V gene is TRBV19, the J gene TRBJ2-3, with 11 positions matching TRBD2. The CDR3 totals 16 residues. V gave up 5 bases and J gave up 3 bases; unmatched junction bases: 7. Germline V lookup: CDR1 LNHDA, CDR2 SQIVND (reference sequence).

The rearrangement links TRBV27 to TRBJ2-6; D unresolved. With 6 bases removed from V and 7 bases from J, the gap between germline ends came to 7 bases. Germline CDR1 and CDR2: MNHEY and SMNVEV (reference sequence). CDR3 length: 12 residues. CDR3 nucleotides: TGTGCCAGCAGACTCGGAGCCAACGTCCTGACTTTC. It is translated as CASRLGANVLTF.

The chain is built from TRBV7-9 and TRBJ1-5, with TRBD1 identical over 8 bases. V shed 1 base, J shed 7 bases, and the junction held 3 bases outside the gene matches. This CDR3 has 14 amino acids. Per the germline V gene, CDR1 is SEHNR and CDR2 is FQNEAQ (reference sequence). CDR3 coding DNA: TGTGCCAGCAGCTTAGAACAGGGGGGCCAGCCCCAGCATTTT. Residues: CASSLEQGGQPQHF.

The chain couples TRBV5-1 to TRBJ2-1; 8 nucleotides match TRBD1. V lost 4 bases and J lost 3; bases outside the gene matches: 6. The V gene's germline CDR1 is SGHRS and CDR2 YFSETQ. The CDR3 totals 15 residues. The CDR3 nucleotides read TGCGCCAGCAGCCCGGGGACAGGAGTCTACAATGAGCAGTTCTTC. Amino acids: CASSPGTGVYNEQFF.

The chain is built from TRBV9 and TRBJ1-3, with no clear D. Germline loops: CDR1 SGDLS, CDR2 YYNGEE. The V end lost 4 bases, the J end lost 0 bases, and 5 bases lay between the germline ends. The CDR3 totals 13 residues. Here the CDR3 DNA reads TGTGCCAGCAGCAGCTACTCTGGAAACACCATATATTTT. This sequence encodes CASSSYSGNTIYF.